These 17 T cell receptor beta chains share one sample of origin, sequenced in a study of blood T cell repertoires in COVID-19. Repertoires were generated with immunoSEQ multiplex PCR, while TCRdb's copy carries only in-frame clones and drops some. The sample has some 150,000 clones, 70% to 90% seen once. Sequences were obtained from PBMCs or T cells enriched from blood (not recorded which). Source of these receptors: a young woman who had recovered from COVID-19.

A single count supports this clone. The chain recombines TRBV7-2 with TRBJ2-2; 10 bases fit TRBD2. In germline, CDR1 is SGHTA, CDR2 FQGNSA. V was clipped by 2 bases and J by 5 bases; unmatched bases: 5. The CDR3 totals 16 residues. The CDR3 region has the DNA TGTGCCAGCAGCTTAAGATTTAGCGGGGGGACCGGGGAGCTGTTTTTT. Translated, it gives CASSLRFSGGTGELFF.

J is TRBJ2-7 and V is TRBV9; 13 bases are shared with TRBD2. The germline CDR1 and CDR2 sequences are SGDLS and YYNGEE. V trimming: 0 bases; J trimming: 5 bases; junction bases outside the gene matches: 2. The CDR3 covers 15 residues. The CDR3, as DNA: TGTGCCAGCAGCGTAGGGACTAGCGGGAGCGACGAGCAGTACTTC. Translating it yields CASSVGTSGSDEQYF.

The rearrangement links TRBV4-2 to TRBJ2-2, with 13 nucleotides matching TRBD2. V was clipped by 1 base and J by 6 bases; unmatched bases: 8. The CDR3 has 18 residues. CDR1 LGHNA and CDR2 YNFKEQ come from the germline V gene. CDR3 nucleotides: TGTGCCAGCAGCCAAGTACGACTAGCGGGAGGAATCGCCGGGGAGCTGTTTTTT. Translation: CASSQVRLAGGIAGELFF.

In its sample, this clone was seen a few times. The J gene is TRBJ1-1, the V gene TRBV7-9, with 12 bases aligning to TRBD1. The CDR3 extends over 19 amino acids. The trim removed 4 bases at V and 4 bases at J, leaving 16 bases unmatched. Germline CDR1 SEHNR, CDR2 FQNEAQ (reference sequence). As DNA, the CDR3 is TGTGCCAGCAGCTCCACTTCTCCCCGGGACAGGGGGCTGGTCACTGAAGCTTTCTTT. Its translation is CASSSTSPRDRGLVTEAFF.

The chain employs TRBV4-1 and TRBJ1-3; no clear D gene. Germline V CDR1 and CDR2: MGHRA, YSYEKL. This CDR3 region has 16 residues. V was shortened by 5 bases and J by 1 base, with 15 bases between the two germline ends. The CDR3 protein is CASSSTGGPSGNTIYF. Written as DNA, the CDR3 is TGCGCCAGCAGCTCCACGGGTGGTCCGTCTGGAAACACCATATATTTT.

As DNA, the CDR3 is TGTGCCAGTAGTATAAAGAGAGATACGCAGTATTTT. This gives the protein CASSIKRDTQYF. The genes are TRBV19 and TRBJ2-3; D call uncertain. The CDR3 spans 12 residues. V dropped 2 bases and J dropped 5 bases, with 5 bases sitting between them. The V gene's germline CDR1 is LNHDA and CDR2 SQIVND (reference sequence).

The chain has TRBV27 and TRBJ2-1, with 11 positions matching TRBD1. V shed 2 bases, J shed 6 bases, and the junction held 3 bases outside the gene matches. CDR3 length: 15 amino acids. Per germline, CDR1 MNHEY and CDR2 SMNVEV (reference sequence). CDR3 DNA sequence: TGTGCCAGCAGTTTAGGGACAGGGGGTACCAATGAGCAGTTCTTC. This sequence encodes CASSLGTGGTNEQFF.

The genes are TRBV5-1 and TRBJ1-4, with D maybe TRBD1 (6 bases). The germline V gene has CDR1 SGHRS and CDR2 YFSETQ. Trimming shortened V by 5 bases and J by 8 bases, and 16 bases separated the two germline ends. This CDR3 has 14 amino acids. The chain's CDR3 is CASSYSGEREKLFF. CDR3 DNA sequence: TGCGCCAGCAGTTATTCAGGGGAGCGAGAAAAACTGTTTTTT. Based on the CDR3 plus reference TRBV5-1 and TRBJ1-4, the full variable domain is KAGVTQTPRYLIKTRGQQVTLSCSPISGHRSVSWYQQTPGQGLQFLFEYFSETQRNKGNFPGRFSGRQFSNSRSEMNVSTLELGDSALYLCASSYSGEREKLFFGSGTQLSVL.

The CDR3 DNA reads TGTGCCAGCAGCTCAGGCCCCACCGGGGAGCTGTTTTTT. Encoded protein: CASSSGPTGELFF. The rearrangement uses TRBV11-2 and TRBJ2-2; no clear D. Trimming removed 4 bases at V and 4 bases at J, with 7 bases between. Germline V gene data show CDR1 as SGHAT and CDR2 as FQNNGV. The CDR3 length is 13 residues. The complete variable domain, with remaining parts taken from reference TRBV11-2 and TRBJ2-2, reads EAGVAQSPRYKIIEKRQSVAFWCNPISGHATLYWYQQILGQGPKLLIQFQNNGVVDDSQLPKDRFSAERLKGVDSTLKIQPAKLEDSAVYLCASSSGPTGELFFGEGSRLTVL.

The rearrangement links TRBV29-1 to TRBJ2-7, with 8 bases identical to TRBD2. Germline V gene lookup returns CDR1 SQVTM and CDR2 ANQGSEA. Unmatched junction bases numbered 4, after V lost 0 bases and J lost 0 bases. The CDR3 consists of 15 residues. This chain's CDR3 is CSVEDRSGSSYEQYF. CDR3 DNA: TGCAGCGTTGAAGATCGGAGCGGGAGCTCCTACGAGCAGTACTTC.

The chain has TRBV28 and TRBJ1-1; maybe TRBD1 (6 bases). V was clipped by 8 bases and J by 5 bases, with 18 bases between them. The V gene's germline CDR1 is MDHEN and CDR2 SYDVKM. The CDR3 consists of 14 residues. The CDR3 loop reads CASQGIGGWTEAFF. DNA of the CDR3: TGTGCCAGCCAAGGGATAGGGGGTTGGACTGAAGCTTTCTTT.

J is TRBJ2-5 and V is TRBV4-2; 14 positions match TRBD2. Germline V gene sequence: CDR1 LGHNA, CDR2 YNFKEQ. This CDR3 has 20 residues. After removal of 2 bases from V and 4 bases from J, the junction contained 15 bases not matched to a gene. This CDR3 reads CASSQNPPTSGRAFLETQYF. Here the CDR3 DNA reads TGTGCCAGCAGCCAAAACCCCCCGACTAGCGGGAGGGCCTTTTTAGAGACCCAGTACTTC.

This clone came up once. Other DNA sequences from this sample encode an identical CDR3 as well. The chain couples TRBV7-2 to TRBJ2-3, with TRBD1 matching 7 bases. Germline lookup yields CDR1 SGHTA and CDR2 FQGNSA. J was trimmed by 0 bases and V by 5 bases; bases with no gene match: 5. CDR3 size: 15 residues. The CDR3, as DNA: TGTGCCAGCAGCCCCGACAGGGCAAGCACAGATACGCAGTATTTT. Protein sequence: CASSPDRASTDTQYF.

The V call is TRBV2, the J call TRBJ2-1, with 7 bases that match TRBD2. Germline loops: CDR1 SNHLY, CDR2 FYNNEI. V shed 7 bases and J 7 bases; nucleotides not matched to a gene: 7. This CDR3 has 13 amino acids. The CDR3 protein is CASTQEGGNEQFF. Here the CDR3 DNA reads TGTGCCAGCACCCAGGAGGGAGGGAATGAGCAGTTCTTC.

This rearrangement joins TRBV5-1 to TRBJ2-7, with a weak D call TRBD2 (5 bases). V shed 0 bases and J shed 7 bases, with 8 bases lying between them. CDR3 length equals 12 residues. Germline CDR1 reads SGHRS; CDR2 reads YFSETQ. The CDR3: CASSLAPGEQYF. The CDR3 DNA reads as TGCGCCAGCAGCTTGGCCCCGGGGGAGCAGTACTTC.

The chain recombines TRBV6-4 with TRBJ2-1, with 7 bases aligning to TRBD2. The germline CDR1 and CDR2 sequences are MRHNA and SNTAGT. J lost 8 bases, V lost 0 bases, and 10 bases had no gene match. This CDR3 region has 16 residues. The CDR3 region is CASSDSGGGPSDEQFF. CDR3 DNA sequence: TGTGCCAGCAGTGACTCTGGGGGAGGGCCCTCGGATGAGCAGTTCTTC.

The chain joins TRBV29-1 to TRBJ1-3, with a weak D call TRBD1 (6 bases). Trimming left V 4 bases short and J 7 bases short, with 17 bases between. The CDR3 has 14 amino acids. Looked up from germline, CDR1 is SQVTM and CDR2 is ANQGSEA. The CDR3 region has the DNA TGCAGCGTTGCCCTACAGGGCAGTGGTAACACCATATATTTT. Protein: CSVALQGSGNTIYF.